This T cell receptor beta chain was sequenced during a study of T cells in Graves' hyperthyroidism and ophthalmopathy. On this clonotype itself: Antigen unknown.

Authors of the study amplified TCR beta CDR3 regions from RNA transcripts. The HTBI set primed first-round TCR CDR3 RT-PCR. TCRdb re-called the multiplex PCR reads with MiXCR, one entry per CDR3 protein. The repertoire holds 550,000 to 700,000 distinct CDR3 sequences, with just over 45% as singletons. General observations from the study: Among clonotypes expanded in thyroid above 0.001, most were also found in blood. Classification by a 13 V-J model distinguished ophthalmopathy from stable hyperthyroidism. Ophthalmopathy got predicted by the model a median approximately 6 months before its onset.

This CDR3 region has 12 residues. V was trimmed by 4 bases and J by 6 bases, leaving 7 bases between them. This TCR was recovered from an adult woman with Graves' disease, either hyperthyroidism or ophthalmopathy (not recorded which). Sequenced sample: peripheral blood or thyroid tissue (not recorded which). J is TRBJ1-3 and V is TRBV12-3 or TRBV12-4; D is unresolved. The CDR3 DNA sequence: TGTGCCAGCAGTTATAATGAAAACACCATATATTTT. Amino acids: CASSYNENTIYF.